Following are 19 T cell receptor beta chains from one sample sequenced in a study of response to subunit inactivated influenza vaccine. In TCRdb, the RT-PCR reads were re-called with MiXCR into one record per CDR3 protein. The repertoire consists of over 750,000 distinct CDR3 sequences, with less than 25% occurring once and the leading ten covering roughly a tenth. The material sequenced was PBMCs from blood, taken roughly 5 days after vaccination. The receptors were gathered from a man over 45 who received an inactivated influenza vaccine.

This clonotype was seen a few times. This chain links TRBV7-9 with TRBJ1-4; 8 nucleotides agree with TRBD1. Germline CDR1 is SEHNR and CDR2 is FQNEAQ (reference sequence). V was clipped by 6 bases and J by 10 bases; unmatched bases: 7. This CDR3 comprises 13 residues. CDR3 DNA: TGTGCCAGCAGGTTCGACAGGGGTGGAAAACTGTTTTTT. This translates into CASRFDRGGKLFF.

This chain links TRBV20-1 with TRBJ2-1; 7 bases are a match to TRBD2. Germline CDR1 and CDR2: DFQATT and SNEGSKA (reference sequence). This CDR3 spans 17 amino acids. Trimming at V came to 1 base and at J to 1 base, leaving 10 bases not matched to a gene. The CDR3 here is CSARGDLASGSYNEQFF. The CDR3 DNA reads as TGCAGTGCTAGAGGTGACTTGGCTAGCGGTTCCTACAATGAGCAGTTCTTC.

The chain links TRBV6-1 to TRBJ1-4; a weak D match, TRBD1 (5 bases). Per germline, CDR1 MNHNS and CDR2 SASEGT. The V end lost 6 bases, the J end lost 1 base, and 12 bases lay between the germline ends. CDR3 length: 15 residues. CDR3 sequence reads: CASRDWDGTNEKLFF. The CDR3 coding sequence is TGTGCCAGCAGAGATTGGGACGGAACTAATGAAAAACTGTTTTTT.

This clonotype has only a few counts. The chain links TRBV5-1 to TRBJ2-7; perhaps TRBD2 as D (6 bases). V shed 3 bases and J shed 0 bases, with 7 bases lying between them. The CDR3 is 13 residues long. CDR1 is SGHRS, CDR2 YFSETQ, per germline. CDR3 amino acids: CASSWDFSYEQYF. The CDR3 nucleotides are TGCGCCAGCAGCTGGGACTTCTCCTACGAGCAGTACTTC.

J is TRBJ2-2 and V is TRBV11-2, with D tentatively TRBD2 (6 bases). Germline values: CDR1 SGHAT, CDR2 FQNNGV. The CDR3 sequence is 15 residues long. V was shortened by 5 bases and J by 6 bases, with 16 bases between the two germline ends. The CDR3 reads CASSLRVDYSGELFF. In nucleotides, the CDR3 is TGTGCCAGCAGCCTCCGCGTGGACTATTCCGGGGAGCTGTTTTTT.

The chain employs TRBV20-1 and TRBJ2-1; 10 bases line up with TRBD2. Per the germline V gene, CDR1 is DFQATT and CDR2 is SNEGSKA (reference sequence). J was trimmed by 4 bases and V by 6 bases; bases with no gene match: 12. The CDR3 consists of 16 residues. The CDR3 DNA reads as TGCAGTGCCCCCCGGGGTAGCGGGGGGCGATACAATGAGCAGTTCTTC. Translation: CSAPRGSGGRYNEQFF.

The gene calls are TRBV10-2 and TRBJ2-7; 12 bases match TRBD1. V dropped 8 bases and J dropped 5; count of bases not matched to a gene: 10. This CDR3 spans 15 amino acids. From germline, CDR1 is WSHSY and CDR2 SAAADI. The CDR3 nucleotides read TGCGCCAGCTCCGGGACAGGGGGCTCCCCCCACGAGCAGTACTTC. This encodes CASSGTGGSPHEQYF.

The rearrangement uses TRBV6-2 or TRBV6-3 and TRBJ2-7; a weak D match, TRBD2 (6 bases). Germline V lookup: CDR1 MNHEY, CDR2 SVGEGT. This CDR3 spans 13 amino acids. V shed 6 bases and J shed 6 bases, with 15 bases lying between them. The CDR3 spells CASSHGGLGEQYF. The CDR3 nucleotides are TGTGCCAGCAGCCACGGGGGTTTGGGCGAGCAGTACTTC.

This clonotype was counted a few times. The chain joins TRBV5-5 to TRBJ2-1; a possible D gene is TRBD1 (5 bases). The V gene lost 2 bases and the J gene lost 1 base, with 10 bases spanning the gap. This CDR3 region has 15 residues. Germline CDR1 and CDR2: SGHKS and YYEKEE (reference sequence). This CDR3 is CASSLRGESYNEQFF. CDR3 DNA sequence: TGTGCCAGCAGCTTAAGGGGTGAGTCCTACAATGAGCAGTTCTTC.

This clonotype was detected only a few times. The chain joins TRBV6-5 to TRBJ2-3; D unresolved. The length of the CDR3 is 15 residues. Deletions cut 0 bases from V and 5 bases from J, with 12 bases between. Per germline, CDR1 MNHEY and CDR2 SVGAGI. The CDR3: CASSYSLVQGDTQYF. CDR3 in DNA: TGTGCCAGCAGTTACTCGTTGGTTCAAGGAGATACGCAGTATTTT.

The CDR3 DNA reads as TGCAGCGGGGGCGGTACAGGGGGTAGTGAAGCTTTCTTT. As protein: CSGGGTGGSEAFF. The rearrangement links TRBV29-1 to TRBJ1-1; 8 positions match TRBD1. Germline-derived CDR1 and CDR2 are SQVTM and ANQGSEA. The CDR3 totals 13 residues. V was clipped by 7 bases and J by 7 bases; unmatched bases: 11.

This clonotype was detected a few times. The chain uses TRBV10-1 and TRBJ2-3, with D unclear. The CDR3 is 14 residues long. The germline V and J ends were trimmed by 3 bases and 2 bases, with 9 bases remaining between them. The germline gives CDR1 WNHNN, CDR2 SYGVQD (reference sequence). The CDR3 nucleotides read TGCGCCAGCAGTGAATCTCGGGCCACAGATACGCAGTATTTT. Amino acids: CASSESRATDTQYF.

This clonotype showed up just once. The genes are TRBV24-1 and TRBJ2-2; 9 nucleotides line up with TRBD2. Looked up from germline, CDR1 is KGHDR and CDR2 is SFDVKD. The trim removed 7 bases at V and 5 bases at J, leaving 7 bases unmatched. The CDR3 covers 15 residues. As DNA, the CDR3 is TGTGCCACCAGGGCGGGAGGGCCCAGGACCGGGGAGCTGTTTTTT. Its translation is CATRAGGPRTGELFF.

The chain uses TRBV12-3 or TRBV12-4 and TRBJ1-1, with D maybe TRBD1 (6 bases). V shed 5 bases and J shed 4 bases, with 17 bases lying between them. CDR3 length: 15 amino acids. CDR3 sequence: CASSITQGRGTEAFF. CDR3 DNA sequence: TGTGCCAGCAGTATAACTCAGGGGCGCGGCACTGAAGCTTTCTTT.

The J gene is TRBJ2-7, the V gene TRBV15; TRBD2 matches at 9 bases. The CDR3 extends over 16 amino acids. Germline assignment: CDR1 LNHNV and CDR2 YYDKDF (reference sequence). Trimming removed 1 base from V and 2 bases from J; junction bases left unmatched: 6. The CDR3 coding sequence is TGTGCCACCAGCAGAGTTGGCGGGAGGGCCCCCTACGAGCAGTACTTC. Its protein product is CATSRVGGRAPYEQYF.

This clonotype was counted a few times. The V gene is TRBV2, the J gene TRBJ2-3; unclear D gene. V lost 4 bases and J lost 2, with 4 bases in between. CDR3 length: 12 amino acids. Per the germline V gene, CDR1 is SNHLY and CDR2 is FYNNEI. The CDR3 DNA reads TGTGCCAGCAGTGGGTTCACAGATACGCAGTATTTT. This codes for CASSGFTDTQYF.

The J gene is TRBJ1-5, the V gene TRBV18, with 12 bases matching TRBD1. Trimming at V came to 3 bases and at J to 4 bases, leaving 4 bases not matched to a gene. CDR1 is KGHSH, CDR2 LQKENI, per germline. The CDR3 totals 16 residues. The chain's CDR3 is CASSPGTGGPNQPQHF. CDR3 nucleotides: TGTGCCAGCTCACCGGGGACAGGGGGCCCTAATCAGCCCCAGCATTTT. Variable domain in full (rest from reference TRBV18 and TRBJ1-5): NAGVMQNPRHLVRRRGQEARLRCSPMKGHSHVYWYRQLPEEGLKFMVYLQKENIIDESGMPKERFSAEFPKEGPSILRIQQVVRGDSAAYFCASSPGTGGPNQPQHFGDGTRLSIL.

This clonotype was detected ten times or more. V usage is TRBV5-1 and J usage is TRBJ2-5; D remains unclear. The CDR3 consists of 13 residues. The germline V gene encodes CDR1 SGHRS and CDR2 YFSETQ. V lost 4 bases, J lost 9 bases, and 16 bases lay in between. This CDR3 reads CASSMDPTRAQYF. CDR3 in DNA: TGCGCCAGCAGCATGGACCCTACCCGGGCCCAGTACTTC.

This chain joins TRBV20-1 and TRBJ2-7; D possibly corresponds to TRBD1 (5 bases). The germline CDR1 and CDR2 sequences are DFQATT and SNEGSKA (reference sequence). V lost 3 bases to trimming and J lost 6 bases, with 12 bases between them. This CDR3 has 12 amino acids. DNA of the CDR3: TGCAGTGCTAGCAATTGGGGCCCCGAGCAGTACTTC. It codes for CSASNWGPEQYF.